This record concerns one TCR beta chain sequence. The target antigen is unknown. The sample is drawn from a study of shared clonotypes between healthy human individuals. Study-wide findings and caveats: A small donor pool kept down the genetic and exposure-history diversity that was represented. Although depth was large, rarefaction showed that sequencing of the sorted subsets was incomplete.

This CDR3 is 17 amino acids long. It was about 190 ng DNA, about 30,000 T cell genomes, that sorted-subset replicate PCRs used. The repertoire was sequenced with immunoSEQ multiplex PCR; TCRdb's copy has only in-frame clones and lacks some. The table shows some 580,000 clones, with about 97% occurring only once. The sequencing sample was made of naive CD4+ T cells sorted from blood. Subset: CD45RA+ positively selected. V gene TRBV12-1 combines with J gene TRBJ2-4; no check of the table's D call, TRBD2, against the DNA was made. TRBV12-1 is recorded as a pseudogene. This clonotype was obtained from a woman between 25 and 40 years old in good health. The CDR3 DNA follows: TGTGCCAGCAGCCCCCTTCGGTGGCGGCGGTCCAAAAACATTCAGTACTTC. It yields the protein CASSPLRWRRSKNIQYF.